Below are 13 T cell receptor beta chains sequenced from a single sample in a study of blood T cells in healthy people across ages. Then a second PCR, running about 7 to 11 cycles, was carried out with a sample-barcoded 5' primer and a J-beta primer mix. TCRdb analysed the 5' RACE reads with MiXCR anew, one entry per CDR3 protein. The sample gives about 1.1 million distinct CDR3 sequences, roughly two fifths of which show up once; around 13% is in the top ten. Sample: blood. Source of these receptors: a man younger than 35 in good health.

The sample holds a few counts of this clonotype. V is TRBV6-5 and J is TRBJ2-1, with a possible D match to TRBD1 (6 bases). Trimming removed 5 bases at V and 8 bases at J, with 10 bases between. Looked up from germline, CDR1 is MNHEY and CDR2 is SVGAGI. This CDR3 region has 12 residues. CDR3 nucleotides: TGTGCCAGCAGTCCCGGGACACATGAGCAGTTCTTC. The encoded protein is CASSPGTHEQFF.

A remark on this clonotype: The junction departs from the called germline gene at one end, perhaps through a read error. The V gene is TRBV9, the J gene TRBJ2-6, with D unresolved. Germline V CDR1 and CDR2: SGDLS, YYNGEE. The CDR3 covers 16 residues. For the CDR3, the DNA is TGTGCCAGCAGCGCCCGAATCCCCTCTGAGGCCAACGTCCTGACTTTC. Its translation is CASSARIPSEANVLTF.

Remarks on this clonotype: Germline and junction disagree at one end, which may indicate a read error. The chain uses TRBV5-1 and TRBJ2-2; 8 bases are a match to TRBD2. The CDR3 runs to 16 residues. Germline assignment: CDR1 SGHRS and CDR2 YFSETQ. The CDR3 reads CASSLATGGATGELFF. The CDR3 DNA sequence: TGCGCCAGCAGTTTGGCCACCGGGGGGGCCACCGGGGAGCTGTTTTTT.

The V call is TRBV6-1, the J call TRBJ2-1; perhaps TRBD1 as D (6 bases). This CDR3 region has 16 residues. V was clipped by 2 bases and J by 4 bases, with 15 bases between them. The germline V gene has CDR1 MNHNS and CDR2 SASEGT. The chain's CDR3 is CASSEWGLAEYNEQFF. The CDR3 DNA reads as TGTGCCAGCAGTGAATGGGGGCTAGCAGAGTACAATGAGCAGTTCTTC.

This clonotype was found many times. The chain joins TRBV11-1 to TRBJ2-3; D ambiguous. This CDR3 spans 13 amino acids. Germline V CDR1 and CDR2: SGHAT, FQDESV (reference sequence). The V end was cut by 2 bases, the J end by 6 bases, with 9 bases between. Here the CDR3 reads CASSLIIMDTQYF. Here the CDR3 DNA reads TGTGCCAGCAGCTTAATAATTATGGATACGCAGTATTTT.

The chain uses TRBV20-1 and TRBJ2-5, with TRBD2 matching over 9 bases. This CDR3 has 15 residues. Germline assignment: CDR1 DFQATT and CDR2 SNEGSKA (reference sequence). V shed 0 bases, J shed 4 bases, and the junction held 6 bases outside the gene matches. The CDR3 is CSARDSGGRPETQYF. In DNA, the CDR3 is TGCAGTGCTAGAGATAGCGGGGGTCGTCCAGAGACCCAGTACTTC.

The V gene is TRBV6-5, the J gene TRBJ2-3; D is unresolved. The CDR3 loop spans 16 amino acids. Trimming removed 0 bases at V and 0 bases at J, with 10 bases between. Germline values: CDR1 MNHEY, CDR2 SVGAGI. The CDR3 is CASSYSKLASTDTQYF. The CDR3 DNA sequence: TGTGCCAGCAGTTACTCGAAATTGGCGAGCACAGATACGCAGTATTTT.

The J gene is TRBJ2-3, the V gene TRBV12-3 or TRBV12-4, with TRBD2 matching 7 bases. With 0 bases clipped from V and 1 base from J, the junction kept 7 bases outside the gene matches. The CDR3 runs to 17 residues. CDR3 in amino acids: CASSLARGDSRTDTQYF. The CDR3 region has the DNA TGTGCCAGCAGTTTAGCCCGGGGGGACTCTCGCACAGATACGCAGTATTTT.

Worth noting for this clonotype: This may be a read error, as it is one base from a much larger clone. J is TRBJ2-4 and V is TRBV5-5, with 7 bases fitting TRBD1. The J call may not be correct, given that the DNA end is closer to TRBJ2-7. Germline V lookup: CDR1 SGHKS, CDR2 YYEKEE (reference sequence). This CDR3 has 13 amino acids. The CDR3: CAGSADRNYEQYF. The CDR3, as DNA: TGTGCCGGCAGCGCGGACAGGAACTACGAGCAGTACTTC.

There are a few counts of this clonotype. The chain uses TRBV7-9 and TRBJ1-4, with a weak D call TRBD1 (6 bases). In germline, CDR1 is SEHNR, CDR2 FQNEAQ (reference sequence). CDR3 length: 18 residues. Trimming shortened V by 3 bases and J by 4 bases, and 21 bases separated the two germline ends. Here the CDR3 DNA reads TGTGCCAGCAGCTTGTTCAGTGTACGGGGGCGAAGTAATGAAAAACTGTTTTTT. This codes for CASSLFSVRGRSNEKLFF.

This clonotype was recorded many times. The chain combines TRBV7-9 with TRBJ2-5; the D is unclear. Trimming pared 3 bases from V and 2 bases from J, leaving 10 bases between. This CDR3 is 14 amino acids long. CDR1 SEHNR and CDR2 FQNEAQ come from the germline V gene (reference sequence). The DNA for the CDR3 is TGTGCCAGCAGCTTCAAGGACCTACAAGAGACCCAGTACTTC. Translated, it gives CASSFKDLQETQYF.

The chain has TRBV7-6 and TRBJ2-3; TRBD2 matches at 10 bases. CDR3 length: 16 residues. Germline V gene lookup returns CDR1 SGHVS and CDR2 FNYEAQ. V was clipped by 4 bases and J by 4 bases; unmatched bases: 8. The CDR3 DNA reads as TGTGCCAGCAGCTCCATCCAAGCGGGGGGGCCAGATACGCAGTATTTT. It yields the protein CASSSIQAGGPDTQYF.

V and J are TRBV20-1 and TRBJ2-1, with 10 positions matching TRBD2. The CDR3 consists of 15 residues. Trimming at V came to 5 bases and at J to 2 bases, leaving 6 bases not matched to a gene. In germline, CDR1 is DFQATT, CDR2 SNEGSKA (reference sequence). CDR3 DNA: TGCAGTGCTCCTGAGCGGGGGGGACCCTACAATGAGCAGTTCTTC. Its translation is CSAPERGGPYNEQFF.